This T cell receptor (beta chain) was sequenced during a study of radiotherapy plus CTLA-4 blockade in lung cancer. Study results and caveats: Interferon-beta, together with early blood T cell clone dynamics, reportedly best predicted response.

As to this clone: Its antigen remains unknown. The same CDR3 can be traced to other DNA sequences in this sample.

The CDR3 is 16 amino acids. The V gene's germline CDR1 is KGHSH and CDR2 LQKENI. Trimming took off 4 bases at V and 7 bases at J, with 20 bases between the two ends. Sequenced by immunoSEQ multiplex PCR; TCRdb stores in-frame clones only, minus some. The table has about 46,000 clones, about 77% seen once. Focal radiation plus CTLA-4 blockade with ipilimumab was administered to patients who had chemo-refractory metastatic non-small-cell lung cancer. Specimen: peripheral blood, collected from a patient treated with radiotherapy plus ipilimumab. This chain links TRBV18 with TRBJ2-1; D is possibly TRBD2 (5 bases). The sequence was collected from a human donor with non-small cell lung cancer whose response to radiotherapy plus ipilimumab could not be evaluated. The chain's CDR3 is CASSLPPRTGQNEQFF. The CDR3 bases are TGTGCCAGCTCACTCCCGCCCAGGACTGGCCAGAATGAGCAGTTCTTC.